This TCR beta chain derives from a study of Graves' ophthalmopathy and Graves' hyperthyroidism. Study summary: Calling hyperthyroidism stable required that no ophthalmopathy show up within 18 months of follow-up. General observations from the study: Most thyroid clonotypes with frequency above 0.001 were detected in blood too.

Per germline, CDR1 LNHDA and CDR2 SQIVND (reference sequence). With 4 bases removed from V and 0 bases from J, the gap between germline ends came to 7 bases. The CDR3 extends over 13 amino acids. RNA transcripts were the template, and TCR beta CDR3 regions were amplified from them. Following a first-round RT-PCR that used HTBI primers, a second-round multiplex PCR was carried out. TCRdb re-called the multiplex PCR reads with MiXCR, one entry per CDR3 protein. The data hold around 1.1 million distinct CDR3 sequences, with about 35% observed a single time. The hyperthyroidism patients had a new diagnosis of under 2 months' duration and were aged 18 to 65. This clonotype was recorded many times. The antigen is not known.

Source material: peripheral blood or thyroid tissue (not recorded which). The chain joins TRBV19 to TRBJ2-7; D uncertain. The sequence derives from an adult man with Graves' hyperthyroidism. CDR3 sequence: CASSKPPSYEQYF. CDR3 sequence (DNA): TGTGCCAGTAGTAAGCCGCCCTCCTACGAGCAGTACTTC.